This T cell receptor beta chain was identified during a study of cytomegalovirus exposure and HLA in healthy donors (dated by TCRdb to 2016 to 2017). Regarding the research as a whole: An earlier analysis of some 620 of the donors reported 276 Gb of sequence data and roughly 120 million unique TCR beta sequences obtained from about 179 million T cells. Roughly 300 gigabases of sequencing data and 91 million or so unique TCR sequences made up an early release that covered under 750 HLA-typed donors. Among the roughly 400 genotyped donors, approximately 77% belonged to the genetic ancestry cluster associated with self-reported Caucasian donors. The study aimed to test whether cataloging public T cell receptors could reveal signatures of past pathogen exposure. The study profiled the T cell repertoires of some 610 subjects by immunosequencing and related them to cytomegalovirus serostatus. In addition to the first cohort of 666 subjects, a separate validation cohort of some 120 different subjects was used. High-throughput TCR immunosequencing, statistical association of individual TCRs with disease status, and machine learning were combined to predict cytomegalovirus infection status. A later analysis re-analyzed previously published TCR beta repertoires from about 600 donors and added high-resolution HLA genotyping to study TCR occurrence patterns. Rather than drawing on any new phenotypic data, the later analysis identified candidate immune exposures from TCR beta sequences and the way those sequences occurred across donors. An earlier analysis of approximately 630 of the donors applied high-throughput TCR beta sequencing to assess whether each TCR beta V gene segment acted as functional or pseudogenic. Donor age, sex, ethnicity and CMV serostatus were compiled alongside the repertoire data. A later genetic analysis took genome-wide SNP genotypes for about 65% of the roughly 670 donors and used that subset as a discovery cohort. Every discovery cohort repertoire had been produced on one sequencing platform. Both class I and class II loci were covered by HLA typing, at four-digit resolution. Typing coverage differed by locus: A, B, C, DRB1 and DQB1 were typed in roughly 629-640 donors, DQA1 in about 510, DPA1 in 600 to 610, and DPB1 in roughly 450. Several DR-DQ haplotypes were handled as single units for association and clustering because linkage in the cohort was strong. Across roughly 420 genotyped donors of the cohort, an average of approximately 240,000 unique TCR beta nucleotide sequences per donor were sequenced, and 15% to 20% of those sequences were non-productive.

The CDR3 holds 15 amino acids from the cysteine to the phenylalanine. The kept DNA is CDR3 alone, 45 bases in frame from the first base. V loses 0 bases of germline sequence and J loses 2 bases, and the interval between the two ends is 11 bases. For CDR1 and CDR2, the germline V gene (reference sequence) lists SGHNT and YYREEE. The cohort comprised some 700 healthy bone marrow donors. Cohort members were all nominally healthy when sampled, although unrecorded immune exposures were likely present. The donor tested CMV seronegative and was one of the 352 seronegative cohort members. Every donor gave a peripheral blood sample, and the peripheral blood mononuclear cells from that sample were used for TCR beta sequencing. Genomic DNA was extracted from the blood cell samples with the Qiagen DNeasy Blood Extraction Kit. On this clone itself: No cognate antigen has been identified for it. No base qualities exist here, and no much larger clone lies one base off it.

Results the study describes overall, beyond this receptor: Linkage disequilibrium might explain the correlated functional status among segregating V segments, but an unknown experimental factor could not be excluded. A later genetic analysis associated a missense DCLRE1C variant with V-gene and J-gene trimming of TCR beta chains, and an independent cohort replicated the association. Some IMGT-functional V segments, including TRBV6-2 and TRBV6-3, could not be distinguished by the 87-base-pair reads and were therefore excluded. Broadly in line with IMGT annotations, most TCR beta V segments showed up in productive rearrangements about 87% or about 30% of the time in an earlier analysis of under 700 of the donors. HLA typing was unavailable for some donors at each locus, so association tests used only the typed subset. Compared with the 666-donor mean, donors in an Asian-associated ancestry cluster had fewer N-insertions in productive TCRs, according to a later genetic analysis. Immune exposure information for the cohort was limited to CMV serostatus. According to the authors, the approach could potentially be generalized to other disease states and immunological phenotypes. Most TCR sequences were observed very rarely across donors, whereas some public TCRs were present in many individuals. A later analysis associated 15,000 or so TCR beta sequences with specific HLA alleles at a false discovery rate of 0.05. When HLA alleles, especially DR and DQ, strongly co-occurred, attributing TCR associations to individual alleles was difficult. A total of fewer than 200 TCR beta chains were listed by the study as associated with cytomegalovirus. The cohort was sequenced for TCR beta chains only, and without alpha or paired-chain data the features that could be detected were limited. In a later analysis, HLA-associated TCR beta chains were found to be more clonally expanded and to have lower generation probabilities than equally common non-associated chains. Three of the identified cytomegalovirus-associated TCR beta chains were confirmed in vitro to be specific for cytomegalovirus antigens. The classifier was reported to diagnose cytomegalovirus status with high specificity and sensitivity in both the original and validation cohorts. Because counts were too low, some 17 rarely observed V segments, including chromosome 9 orphons, were excluded from the earlier analysis of around 590 of the donors. A later analysis found that most CMV-associated TCR beta chains appeared HLA-restricted, with HLA associations seemingly driven largely by CMV exposure. A further reported finding was that TCR beta sequences accurately predicted the HLA-A and HLA-B alleles for most subjects in the first cohort. A group of highly shared sequence variants was considered likely to be a technical artifact of the sequencing pipeline. Several of the top co-occurrence clusters appeared to be linked to parvovirus B19, influenza, CMV and Epstein-Barr virus, according to a later analysis. In a later analysis, TCR association rates were found to vary across HLA loci, with the most associated TCRs seen for DRB1 alleles and the fewest for HLA-C alleles. Sequencing depth was assumed to be roughly uniform across donors in the presence/absence analyses, though that assumption may not hold.

Library construction relied on the immunoSEQ multiplex PCR assay. For the multiplex PCR, a mixture combining 60 forward primers for TCR Vbeta segments and 13 reverse primers for TCR Jbeta segments was used. The CDR3 region of rearranged TCR beta genes was amplified from genomic DNA with a multiplex PCR assay. On the Illumina HiSeq System, the amplified TCR beta libraries were sequenced as 87-base-pair reads. As for the authors' bioinformatics: A later analysis counted about 76 million unique TCR beta chains across the 550 to 700 repertoires, and some 11 million of these chains were shared by at least two donors. Raw reads were error-corrected and collapsed into unique sequences by a nearest-neighbor algorithm in which closely related sequences were merged to remove PCR and sequencing errors. V, D and J gene segments were assigned by aligning CDR3 sequences to IMGT reference sequences. For a sequence to be retained, a match of at least six nucleotides was required to both a V gene segment and a J gene segment. A rearrangement counted as productive if the CDR3 had no stop codons and remained in frame with V and J, and every other rearrangement counted as non-productive. Following IMGT convention, CDR3 was defined as the stretch from the second conserved V-encoded cysteine up to the conserved J-encoded phenylalanine. In an earlier analysis of more than 550 of the donors, sequences lacking an unambiguous match to a single V gene segment were excluded. An earlier analysis of 550 to 650 of the donors classified V segments as functional when productive rearrangements were above 56.7% and as segregating when the standard deviation between donors was above 5%. A statistical classification framework was developed to diagnose cytomegalovirus status using the catalog of TCR beta chain sequences. In a later analysis, V and J genes were assigned by comparing TCR nucleotide sequences against IMGT/GENE-DB human TR gene sequences. A later analysis assigned CDR3 sequences and most-parsimonious VDJ recombination scenarios with the TCRdist pipeline. A later analysis defined each TCR beta chain by its CDR3 amino acid sequence plus V-gene family, and excluded reads lacking a unique V-gene family. In a later analysis, 500 to 650 highly shared, low-generation-probability nucleotide sequences were removed to address suspected cross-contamination and a sequencing artifact. In a later analysis, a clonal expansion index for each public chain was calculated from normalized within-repertoire ranks of inferred template counts. In a later analysis, generation probabilities were computed with a VDJ recombination model fitted to out-of-frame rearrangements, and the resulting probabilities were checked against IGoR. A later analysis scored TCR-TCR, TCR-HLA and TCR-CMV co-occurrence with hypergeometric tests, applying a repertoire-size bias correction to TCR pairs. False discovery rates were estimated in a later analysis by permuting HLA or CMV assignments 20 times. In a later analysis, co-occurring TCRs were grouped using DBSCAN, and TCRdist sequence similarity was added for clustering within HLA-allele-positive subsets. Repertoires with fewer than 30,000 or more than 120,000 public chains were left out of co-occurrence clustering, as were five repertoires with anomalous nucleotide sharing. TCRdb's version of the immuneACCESS table is confined to in-frame rearrangements and falls short of the full clone set. An unresolved V gene accounts for under half of the shortfall where checked; the remainder is of unknown origin. V and J calls and clone size follow that table, whereas D and trimming were derived from the DNA. In all, the sample holds about 130,000 clones, and almost 85% of those were seen once. In total, the top ten clones hold approximately 2.8% of the sample.

The TCR comes from a boy between 2 and 10 years old in good health and CMV-seronegative. The sample was PBMCs. The V gene is TRBV5-4 and the J gene is TRBJ2-5; tentative D gene TRBD2, with 6 bases matching. The CDR3 is CASSLEPGDQETQYF. In nucleotide form, the sequence is TGTGCCAGCAGCTTGGAACCGGGGGATCAAGAGACCCAGTACTTC.